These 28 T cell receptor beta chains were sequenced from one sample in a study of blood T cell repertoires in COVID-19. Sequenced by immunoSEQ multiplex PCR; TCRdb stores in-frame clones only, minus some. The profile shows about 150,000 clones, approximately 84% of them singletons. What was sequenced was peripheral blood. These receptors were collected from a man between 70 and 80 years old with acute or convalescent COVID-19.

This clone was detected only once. CDR3 amino acids: CASSPSLLDIGREGYTF. The CDR3 DNA follows: TGTGCCAGCAGCCCCTCCTTGTTGGACATTGGACGTGAAGGCTACACCTTC. The rearrangement joins TRBV9 to TRBJ1-2, with D perhaps matching TRBD1 (5 bases). The germline gives CDR1 SGDLS, CDR2 YYNGEE. V was cut by 4 bases and J by 8 bases, with 27 bases left in between. The CDR3 covers 17 residues.

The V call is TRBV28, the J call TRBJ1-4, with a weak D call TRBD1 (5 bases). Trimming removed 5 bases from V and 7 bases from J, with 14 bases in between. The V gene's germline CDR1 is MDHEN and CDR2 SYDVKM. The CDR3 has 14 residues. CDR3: CASSLGGGGEKLFF. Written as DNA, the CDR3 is TGTGCCAGCAGTCTTGGGGGGGGTGGTGAAAAACTGTTTTTT.

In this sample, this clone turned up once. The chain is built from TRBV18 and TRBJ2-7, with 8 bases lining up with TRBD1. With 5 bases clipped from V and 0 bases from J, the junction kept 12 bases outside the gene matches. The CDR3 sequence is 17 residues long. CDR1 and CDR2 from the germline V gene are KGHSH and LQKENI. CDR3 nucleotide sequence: TGTGCCAGCTCATCCTATACCCCGGGACAGGTCTCCTACGAGCAGTACTTC. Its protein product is CASSSYTPGQVSYEQYF. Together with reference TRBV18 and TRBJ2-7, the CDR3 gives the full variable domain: NAGVMQNPRHLVRRRGQEARLRCSPMKGHSHVYWYRQLPEEGLKFMVYLQKENIIDESGMPKERFSAEFPKEGPSILRIQQVVRGDSAAYFCASSSYTPGQVSYEQYFGPGTRLTVT.

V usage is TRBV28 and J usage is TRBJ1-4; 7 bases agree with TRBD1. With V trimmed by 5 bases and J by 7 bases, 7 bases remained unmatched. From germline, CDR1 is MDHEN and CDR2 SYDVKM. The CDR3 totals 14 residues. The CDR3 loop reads CASSRTGVGEKLFF. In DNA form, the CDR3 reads TGTGCCAGCAGTCGTACAGGGGTTGGTGAAAAACTGTTTTTT.

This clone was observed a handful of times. This chain's CDR3 is CASSPRWPPNTGELFF. The CDR3 bases are TGTGCCAGTAGCCCTAGATGGCCTCCGAACACCGGGGAGCTGTTTTTT. The V call is TRBV19, the J call TRBJ2-2; D gene uncertain. CDR1 LNHDA and CDR2 SQIVND come from the germline V gene (reference sequence). Trimming took 6 bases from V and 0 from J, leaving 14 bases between them. The CDR3 runs 16 residues.

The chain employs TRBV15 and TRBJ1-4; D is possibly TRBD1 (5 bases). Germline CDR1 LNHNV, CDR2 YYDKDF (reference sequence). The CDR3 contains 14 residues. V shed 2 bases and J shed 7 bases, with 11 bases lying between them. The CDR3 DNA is TGTGCCACCAGCAGATCAGGGTATGGTGAAAAACTGTTTTTT. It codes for CATSRSGYGEKLFF.

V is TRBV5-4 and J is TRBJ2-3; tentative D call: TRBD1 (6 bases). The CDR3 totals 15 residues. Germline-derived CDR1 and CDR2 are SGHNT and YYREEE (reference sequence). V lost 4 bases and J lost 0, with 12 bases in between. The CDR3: CASSLRGGSTDTQYF. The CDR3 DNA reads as TGTGCCAGCAGCCTCCGAGGGGGAAGCACAGATACGCAGTATTTT.

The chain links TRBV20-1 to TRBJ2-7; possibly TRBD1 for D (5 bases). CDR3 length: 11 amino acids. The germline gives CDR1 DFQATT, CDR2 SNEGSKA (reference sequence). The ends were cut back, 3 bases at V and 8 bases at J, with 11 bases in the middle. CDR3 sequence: CSARAGPKQYF. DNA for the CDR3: TGCAGTGCTAGGGCAGGGCCAAAGCAGTACTTC.

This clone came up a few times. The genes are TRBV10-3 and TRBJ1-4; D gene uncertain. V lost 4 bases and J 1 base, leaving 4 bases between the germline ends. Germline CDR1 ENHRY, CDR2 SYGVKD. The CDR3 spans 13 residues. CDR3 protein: CAISAGTNEKLFF. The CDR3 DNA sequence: TGTGCCATCAGTGCCGGAACTAATGAAAAACTGTTTTTT.

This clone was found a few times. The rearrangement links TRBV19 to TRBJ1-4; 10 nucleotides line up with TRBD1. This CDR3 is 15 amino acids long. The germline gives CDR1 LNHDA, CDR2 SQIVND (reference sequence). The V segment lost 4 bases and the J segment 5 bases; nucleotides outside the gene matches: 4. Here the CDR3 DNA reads TGTGCCAGTAGTACAAGGACAGGGGGAAATGAAAAACTGTTTTTT. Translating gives CASSTRTGGNEKLFF.

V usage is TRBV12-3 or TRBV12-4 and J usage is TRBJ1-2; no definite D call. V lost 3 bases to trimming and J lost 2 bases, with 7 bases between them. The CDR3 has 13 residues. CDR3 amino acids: CASSFRRNYGYTF. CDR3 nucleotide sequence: TGTGCCAGCAGTTTCCGGCGGAACTATGGCTACACCTTC.

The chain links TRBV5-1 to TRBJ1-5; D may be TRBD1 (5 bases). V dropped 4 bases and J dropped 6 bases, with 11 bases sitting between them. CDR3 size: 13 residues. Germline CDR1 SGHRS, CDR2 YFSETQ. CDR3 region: CASSREGTQPQHF. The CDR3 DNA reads TGCGCCAGCAGCAGGGAGGGGACTCAGCCCCAGCATTTT.

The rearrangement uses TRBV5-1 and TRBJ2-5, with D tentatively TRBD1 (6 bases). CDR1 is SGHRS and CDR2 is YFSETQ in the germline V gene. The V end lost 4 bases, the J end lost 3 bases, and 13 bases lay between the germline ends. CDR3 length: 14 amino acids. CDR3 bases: TGCGCCAGCAGCGCACAGGGTTTGGAAGAGACCCAGTACTTC. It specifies CASSAQGLEETQYF.

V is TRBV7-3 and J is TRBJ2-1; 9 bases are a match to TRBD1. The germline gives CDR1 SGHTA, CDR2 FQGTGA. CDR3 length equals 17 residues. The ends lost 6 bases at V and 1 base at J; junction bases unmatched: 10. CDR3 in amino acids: CASRKSRDRASYNEQFF. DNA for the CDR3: TGTGCCAGCAGGAAAAGCCGGGACAGGGCGTCCTACAATGAGCAGTTCTTC.

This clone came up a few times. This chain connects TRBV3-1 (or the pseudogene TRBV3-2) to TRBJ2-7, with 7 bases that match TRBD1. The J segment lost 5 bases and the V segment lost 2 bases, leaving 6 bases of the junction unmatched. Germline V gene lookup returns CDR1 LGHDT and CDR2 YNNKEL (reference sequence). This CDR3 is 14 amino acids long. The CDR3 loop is CASSQRDRDNEQYF. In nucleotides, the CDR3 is TGTGCCAGCAGCCAACGCGACAGGGACAACGAGCAGTACTTC.

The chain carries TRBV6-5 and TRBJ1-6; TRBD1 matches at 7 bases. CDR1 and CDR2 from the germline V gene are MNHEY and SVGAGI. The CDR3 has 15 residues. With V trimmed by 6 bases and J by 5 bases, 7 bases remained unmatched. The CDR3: CASRGTVSNNSPLHF. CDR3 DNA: TGTGCCAGCAGAGGGACAGTGTCAAATAATTCACCCCTCCACTTT.

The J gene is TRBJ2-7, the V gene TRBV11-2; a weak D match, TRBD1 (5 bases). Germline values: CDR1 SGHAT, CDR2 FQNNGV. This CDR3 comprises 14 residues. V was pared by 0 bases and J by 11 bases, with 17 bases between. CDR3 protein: CASSLDRAAGSKYF. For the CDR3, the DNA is TGTGCCAGCAGCTTAGATAGGGCGGCAGGGTCGAAGTACTTC.

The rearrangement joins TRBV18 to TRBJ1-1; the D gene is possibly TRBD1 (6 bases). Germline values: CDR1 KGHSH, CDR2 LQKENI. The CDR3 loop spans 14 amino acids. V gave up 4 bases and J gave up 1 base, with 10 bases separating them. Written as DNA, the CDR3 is TGTGCCAGCTCACTCGCGGACAGGAACACTGAAGCTTTCTTT. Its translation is CASSLADRNTEAFF.

The CDR3 nucleotides are TGTGCCAGCAGTGACAGGGGGCCCTATAATTCACCCCTCCACTTT. Amino acid sequence: CASSDRGPYNSPLHF. The gene calls are TRBV27 and TRBJ1-6; TRBD1 matches at 10 bases. This CDR3 comprises 15 residues. The trim removed 5 bases at V and 2 bases at J, leaving 0 bases unmatched. The germline gives CDR1 MNHEY, CDR2 SMNVEV (reference sequence).

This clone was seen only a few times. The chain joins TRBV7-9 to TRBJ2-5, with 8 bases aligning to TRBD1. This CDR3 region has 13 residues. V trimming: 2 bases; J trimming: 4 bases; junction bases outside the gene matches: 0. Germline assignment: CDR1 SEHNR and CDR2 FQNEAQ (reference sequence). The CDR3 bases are TGTGCCAGCAGCTTACAGGGGGCAGAGACCCAGTACTTC. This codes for CASSLQGAETQYF.

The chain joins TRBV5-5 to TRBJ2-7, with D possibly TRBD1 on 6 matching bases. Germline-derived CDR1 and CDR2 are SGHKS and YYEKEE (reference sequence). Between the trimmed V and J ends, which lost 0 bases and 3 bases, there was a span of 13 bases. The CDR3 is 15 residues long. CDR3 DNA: TGTGCCAGCAGCTTGGCAGGGGCGGAGAACTACGAGCAGTACTTC. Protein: CASSLAGAENYEQYF.

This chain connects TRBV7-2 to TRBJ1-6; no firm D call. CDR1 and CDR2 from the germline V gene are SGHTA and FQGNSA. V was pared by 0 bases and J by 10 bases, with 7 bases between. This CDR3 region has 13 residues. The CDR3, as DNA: TGTGCCAGCAGCTTAGCTGGGAGGTCACCCCTCCACTTT. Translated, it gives CASSLAGRSPLHF.

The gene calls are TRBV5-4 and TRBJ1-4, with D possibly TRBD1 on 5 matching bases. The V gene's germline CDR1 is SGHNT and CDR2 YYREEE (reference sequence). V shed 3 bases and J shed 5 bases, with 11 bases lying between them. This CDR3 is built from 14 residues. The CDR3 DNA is TGTGCCAGCAGCTACCGGGACTCGAATGAAAAACTGTTTTTT. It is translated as CASSYRDSNEKLFF.

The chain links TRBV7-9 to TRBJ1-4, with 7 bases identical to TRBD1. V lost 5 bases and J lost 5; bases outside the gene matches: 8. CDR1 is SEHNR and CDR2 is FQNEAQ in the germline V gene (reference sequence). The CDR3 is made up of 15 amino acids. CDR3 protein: CASSPQGTSNEKLFF. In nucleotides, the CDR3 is TGTGCCAGCAGCCCACAGGGGACTTCCAATGAAAAACTGTTTTTT. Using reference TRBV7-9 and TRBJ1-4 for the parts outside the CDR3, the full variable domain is DTGVSQNPRHKITKRGQNVTFRCDPISEHNRLYWYRQTLGQGPEFLTYFQNEAQLEKSRLLSDRFSAERPKGSFSTLEIQRTEQGDSAMYLCASSPQGTSNEKLFFGSGTQLSVL.

The CDR3 DNA sequence: TGCGCCAGCAGCTTGAATACAGGCACAGATACGCAGTATTTT. It encodes CASSLNTGTDTQYF. V gene TRBV5-1 combines with J gene TRBJ2-3, with D uncertain. Per germline, CDR1 SGHRS and CDR2 YFSETQ. The CDR3 extends over 14 amino acids. V lost 1 base, J lost 1 base, and 7 bases lay in between.

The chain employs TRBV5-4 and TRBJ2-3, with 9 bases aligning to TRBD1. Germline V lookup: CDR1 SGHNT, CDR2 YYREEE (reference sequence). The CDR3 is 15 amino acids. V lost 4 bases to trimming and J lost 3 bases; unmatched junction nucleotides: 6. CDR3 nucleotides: TGTGCCAGCAGCCTGACAGGGGGAATTACAGATACGCAGTATTTT. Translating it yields CASSLTGGITDTQYF.

The DNA of the CDR3 is TGTGCCAGCACCCCGACAGGTTTTTACGGCGCAGATACGCAGTATTTT. As protein: CASTPTGFYGADTQYF. The gene calls are TRBV5-8 and TRBJ2-3; a weak D match, TRBD1 (6 bases). Trimming pared 6 bases from V and 4 bases from J, leaving 21 bases between. Germline V gives CDR1 SGHTS, CDR2 YDEGEE. This CDR3 is built from 16 residues.

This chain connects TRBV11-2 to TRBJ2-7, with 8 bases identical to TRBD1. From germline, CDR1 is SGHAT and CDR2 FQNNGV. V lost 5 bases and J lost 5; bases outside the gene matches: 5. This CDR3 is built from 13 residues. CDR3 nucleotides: TGTGCCAGCAGCAAGGACAGGGTGCACGAGCAGTACTTC. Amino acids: CASSKDRVHEQYF.